This T cell receptor beta chain originates from a study of control samples from healthy donors and cancer patients. The CDR3 runs 14 residues. The V gene end was trimmed by 4 bases and the J gene end by 1 base; junction bases not matched to a gene: 2. The germline CDR1 and CDR2 sequences are MNHEY and SMNVEV (reference sequence). The assay was immunoSEQ multiplex PCR, and TCRdb's table has in-frame clones only and misses some. The sample lists fewer than 500,000 clones, 80% to 95% occurring once. The rearrangement uses TRBV27 and TRBJ2-7; 9 bases are shared with TRBD1. Sequencing was carried out using PBMCs. The clonotype comes from a man aged 40-55 years with head and neck cancer. As DNA, the CDR3 is TGTGCCAGCAGTTGGGGACAGGGATCCTACGAGCAGTACTTC. Its protein is CASSWGQGSYEQYF.